The 24 T cell receptor beta chains presented below share a single source sample, sequenced in a study of T cell responses to AZD1222 COVID-19 vaccine. The assay was immunoSEQ multiplex PCR, and TCRdb's table has in-frame clones only and misses some. The sample lists around 130,000 clones; about nine tenths were seen once. The source material was peripheral blood, sampled on day 0 of AZD1222 vaccination. Receptor source: an adult in good health.

The rearrangement uses TRBV5-1 and TRBJ1-1; tentatively, D is TRBD1 (5 bases). V gave up 0 bases and J gave up 2 bases, with 14 bases separating them. The CDR3 contains 16 residues. Germline CDR1 is SGHRS and CDR2 is YFSETQ. The CDR3 loop is CASSLVSGAGNTEAFF. In DNA form, the CDR3 reads TGCGCCAGCAGCTTGGTGTCCGGGGCGGGAAACACTGAAGCTTTCTTT.

The chain employs TRBV5-1 and TRBJ1-1; D is unclear. The CDR3 is 14 amino acids. Germline V CDR1 and CDR2: SGHRS, YFSETQ. V lost 0 bases, J lost 0 bases, and 6 bases lay in between. The CDR3 is CASSLVGVNTEAFF. The CDR3 nucleotides are TGCGCCAGCAGCTTGGTCGGGGTGAACACTGAAGCTTTCTTT.

The chain carries TRBV9 and TRBJ2-7; the D gene is possibly TRBD1 (6 bases). Germline V gene sequence: CDR1 SGDLS, CDR2 YYNGEE. V was clipped by 0 bases and J by 6 bases, with 13 bases between them. The CDR3 consists of 14 residues. The CDR3 is CASSVAQQGTEQYF. The CDR3 DNA reads as TGTGCCAGCAGCGTAGCTCAACAGGGTACCGAGCAGTACTTC.

The rearrangement links TRBV6-5 to TRBJ2-4, with D possibly TRBD2 on 6 matching bases. This CDR3 comprises 11 residues. Trimming stripped 8 bases from V and 8 bases from J, with 10 bases between. Germline assignment: CDR1 MNHEY and CDR2 SVGAGI. CDR3 sequence (DNA): TGTGCCAGCCACGAGCGGGACATTCAGTACTTC. It codes for CASHERDIQYF.

The chain joins TRBV9 to TRBJ2-5; the D is unclear. CDR3 length: 14 residues. CDR1 is SGDLS and CDR2 is YYNGEE in the germline V gene. V was pared by 0 bases and J by 1 base, with 7 bases between. This CDR3 reads CASSVDTGQETQYF. The CDR3 DNA follows: TGTGCCAGCAGCGTAGATACGGGCCAAGAGACCCAGTACTTC.

The V and J genes are TRBV6-6 and TRBJ2-2, with D perhaps being TRBD1 or TRBD2 (5 bases each). CDR1 and CDR2 (germline): MNHNY, SVGAGI (reference sequence). The CDR3 contains 16 residues. V gave up 2 bases and J gave up 5 bases, with 15 bases separating them. CDR3 DNA: TGTGCCAGCAGTTACCGGGACCACTCTGAGACCGGGGAGCTGTTTTTT. Its protein product is CASSYRDHSETGELFF.

This clone was seen just once. The chain has TRBV6-2 or TRBV6-3 and TRBJ2-7; D may be TRBD2 (6 bases). Germline values: CDR1 MNHEY, CDR2 SVGEGT. The CDR3 runs to 15 residues. V lost 2 bases and J 0 bases, leaving 11 bases between the germline ends. The CDR3 DNA sequence: TGTGCCAGCAGTTACAGGGTCGGGAGCTCCTACGAGCAGTACTTC. This codes for CASSYRVGSSYEQYF.

The chain combines TRBV10-1 with TRBJ1-1; TRBD1 might be the D (5 bases). Germline-derived CDR1 and CDR2 are WNHNN and SYGVQD (reference sequence). V was shortened by 5 bases and J by 5 bases, with 12 bases between the two germline ends. This CDR3 is 13 amino acids long. The CDR3 DNA reads as TGCGCCAGCAGTCGGGACCGGGGGACTGAAGCTTTCTTT. Protein product: CASSRDRGTEAFF.

This chain joins TRBV14 and TRBJ2-5, with 8 bases matching TRBD1. The CDR3 spans 13 residues. Germline values: CDR1 SGHDN, CDR2 FVKESK. V gave up 4 bases and J gave up 4 bases; unmatched junction bases: 2. The CDR3 protein is CASSRTGRETQYF. The CDR3 nucleotides are TGTGCCAGCAGCCGGACAGGGAGAGAGACCCAGTACTTC. Full variable domain (remainder filled in from reference TRBV14 and TRBJ2-5): EAGVTQFPSHSVIEKGQTVTLRCDPISGHDNLYWYRRVMGKEIKFLLHFVKESKQDESGMPNNRFLAERTGGTYSTLKVQPAELEDSGVYFCASSRTGRETQYFGPGTRLLVL.

This clone was observed a handful of times. This chain joins TRBV20-1 and TRBJ1-4; D remains unclear. The ends were cut back, 4 bases at V and 7 bases at J, with 7 bases in the middle. Germline-derived CDR1 and CDR2 are DFQATT and SNEGSKA (reference sequence). This CDR3 has 11 amino acids. CDR3 loop: CSAKIGEKLFF. CDR3 bases: TGCAGTGCTAAAATCGGTGAAAAACTGTTTTTT.

In its sample, this clone was seen a few times. The chain employs TRBV28 and TRBJ1-5; weak D call: TRBD1 (6 bases). V lost 6 bases and J 3 bases, leaving 12 bases between the germline ends. The germline CDR1 and CDR2 sequences are MDHEN and SYDVKM. The CDR3 runs to 14 residues. The CDR3 DNA is TGTGCCAGCAGGAAGGACAGATTCAATCAGCCCCAGCATTTT. Its translation is CASRKDRFNQPQHF.

Here the CDR3 reads CAWSLSAGLQETQYF. The CDR3 region has the DNA TGTGCCTGGAGTCTATCTGCAGGGTTACAAGAGACCCAGTACTTC. This chain links TRBV30 with TRBJ2-5, with D perhaps matching TRBD1 (5 bases). Trimming removed 2 bases at V and 2 bases at J, with 15 bases between. The CDR3 extends over 15 amino acids. Germline lookup yields CDR1 GTSNPN and CDR2 SVGIG (reference sequence).

The chain combines TRBV27 with TRBJ2-7; a weak D match, TRBD1 (5 bases). The germline gives CDR1 MNHEY, CDR2 SMNVEV (reference sequence). V was shortened by 6 bases and J by 0 bases, with 15 bases between the two germline ends. The CDR3 sequence is 15 residues long. The chain's CDR3 is CASRNSRVSSYEQYF. CDR3 nucleotide sequence: TGTGCCAGCAGGAACTCCAGGGTCAGCTCCTACGAGCAGTACTTC.

The chain links TRBV5-8 to TRBJ1-5, with 8 bases aligning to TRBD1. Per the germline V gene, CDR1 is SGHTS and CDR2 is YDEGEE. Trimming at V came to 3 bases and at J to 0 bases, leaving 5 bases not matched to a gene. CDR3 length: 16 residues. CDR3 amino acids: CASSWGTGNSNQPQHF. CDR3 sequence (DNA): TGTGCCAGCAGCTGGGGGACAGGAAATAGCAATCAGCCCCAGCATTTT.

CDR3 sequence (DNA): TGTGCCAGAGAAGCAGATCAGCCCCAGCATTTT. Translating gives CAREADQPQHF. The V call is TRBV19, the J call TRBJ1-5; no clear D gene. The CDR3 is 11 residues long. Trimming stripped 9 bases from V and 5 bases from J, with 8 bases between. The germline V gene encodes CDR1 LNHDA and CDR2 SQIVND (reference sequence).

The chain recombines TRBV19 with TRBJ1-1; the D is unclear. CDR3 length: 14 residues. Per the germline V gene, CDR1 is LNHDA and CDR2 is SQIVND (reference sequence). Trimming took 4 bases from V and 1 from J, leaving 10 bases between them. CDR3 nucleotide sequence: TGTGCCAGTAGTACTTCGGGAGGGAACACTGAAGCTTTCTTT. Amino acid sequence: CASSTSGGNTEAFF.

V gene TRBV7-3 combines with J gene TRBJ2-2; D is possibly TRBD2 (5 bases). The germline gives CDR1 SGHTA, CDR2 FQGTGA. The CDR3 spans 16 residues. Trimming shortened V by 2 bases and J by 1 base, and 11 bases separated the two germline ends. The CDR3 spells CASSLHPAGNTGELFF. CDR3 coding DNA: TGTGCCAGCAGCTTACATCCCGCGGGGAACACCGGGGAGCTGTTTTTT. The complete variable domain, with remaining parts taken from reference TRBV7-3 and TRBJ2-2, reads GAGVSQTPSNKVTEKGKYVELRCDPISGHTALYWYRQSLGQGPEFLIYFQGTGAADDSGLPNDRFFAVRPEGSVSTLKIQRTERGDSAVYLCASSLHPAGNTGELFFGEGSRLTVL.

The chain links TRBV5-1 to TRBJ2-3, with D unresolved. The ends were cut back, 1 base at V and 4 bases at J, with 4 bases in the middle. This CDR3 comprises 12 residues. Looked up from germline, CDR1 is SGHRS and CDR2 is YFSETQ. The CDR3, as DNA: TGCGCCAGCAGCTTGACTGCAGATACGCAGTATTTT. Amino acid sequence: CASSLTADTQYF.

This clone was counted a single time. The chain couples TRBV30 to TRBJ1-4, with TRBD1 identical over 7 bases. V was pared by 4 bases and J by 6 bases, with 5 bases of the junction left unmatched. The CDR3 runs to 13 residues. Germline CDR1 GTSNPN, CDR2 SVGIG (reference sequence). This chain's CDR3 is CAWNGTEYEKLFF. In nucleotides, the CDR3 is TGTGCCTGGAACGGGACAGAATATGAAAAACTGTTTTTT.

The V and J genes are TRBV2 and TRBJ2-3; 8 bases map to TRBD2. Germline V gene sequence: CDR1 SNHLY, CDR2 FYNNEI. The V gene end was trimmed by 8 bases and the J gene end by 5 bases; junction bases not matched to a gene: 6. There are 13 residues in the CDR3. The CDR3 here is CASREGRGDTQYF. The CDR3 region has the DNA TGTGCCAGCCGGGAGGGCCGGGGAGATACGCAGTATTTT.

V gene TRBV5-4 combines with J gene TRBJ2-7, with 12 nucleotides matching TRBD2. Germline V lookup: CDR1 SGHNT, CDR2 YYREEE (reference sequence). This CDR3 has 14 residues. Germline trimming cut 2 bases from V and 6 bases from J; bases unmatched to any gene: 3. The CDR3 is CASSLTSGRLEQYF. In nucleotides, the CDR3 is TGTGCCAGCAGCTTAACTAGCGGGAGGCTCGAGCAGTACTTC.

The chain combines TRBV3-1 (or the pseudogene TRBV3-2) with TRBJ1-4; maybe TRBD1 (5 bases). Per the germline V gene, CDR1 is LGHDT and CDR2 is YNNKEL (reference sequence). This CDR3 is 15 amino acids long. V lost 5 bases and J 0 bases, leaving 10 bases between the germline ends. Here the CDR3 reads CASSGDGATNEKLFF. CDR3 DNA sequence: TGTGCCAGCAGCGGGGACGGTGCAACTAATGAAAAACTGTTTTTT.

This chain links TRBV7-9 with TRBJ2-7; maybe TRBD2 (5 bases). The CDR3 totals 13 residues. Trimming cost V 4 bases and J 2 bases, with 9 bases left between them. Germline loops: CDR1 SEHNR, CDR2 FQNEAQ (reference sequence). This CDR3 reads CASSSSGTYEQYF. CDR3 coding DNA: TGTGCCAGCAGCTCCTCCGGGACCTACGAGCAGTACTTC.

CDR3 coding DNA: TGTGCCTGGAGTGTAAAGGGACAGGGGAGCAATCAGCCCCAGCATTTT. This translates into CAWSVKGQGSNQPQHF. The V gene is TRBV30, the J gene TRBJ1-5; 10 nucleotides align to TRBD1. The ends lost 0 bases at V and 1 base at J; junction bases unmatched: 3. Germline-derived CDR1 and CDR2 are GTSNPN and SVGIG (reference sequence). The CDR3 runs 16 residues.